The clone carrying this T cell receptor (beta chain) was seen a few times. Through a sample-barcoded 5' primer and a J-beta primer mix, a second PCR was run for roughly 7 to 12 cycles. TCRdb reprocessed the 5' RACE reads via MiXCR and lists one record per CDR3 protein. Of 2 million or so distinct CDR3 sequences listed, 49% were seen once; the top ten hold more than 2%. This entry is derived from a study of blood T cells in healthy people across ages. The V end lost 5 bases, the J end lost 2 bases, and 4 bases lay between the germline ends. Germline V CDR1 and CDR2: DFQATT, SNEGSKA (reference sequence). The CDR3 runs to 11 residues.

Sequencing was carried out using blood. The chain recombines TRBV20-1 with TRBJ2-1; D ambiguous. The receptor comes from a middle-aged woman in good health. The CDR3 loop is CSASTYNEQFF. CDR3 nucleotides: TGCAGTGCTTCTACCTACAATGAGCAGTTCTTC.